The 3 T cell receptor beta chains reported below all come from one sample, sequenced in a study of CD8 T cells in Susac syndrome. After extraction with the RNeasy kit, roughly 0.45 to 1 ug of the RNA was reverse transcribed using random hexamers. One entry per CDR3 protein, called by TCRdb with MiXCR from the immunoSEQ multiplex PCR reads. Found here are some 120,000 distinct CDR3 sequences, roughly 96% of them singletons; the top ten hold over 0.1%. Sequenced sample: CD4+ T cells from PBMCs. The source is a human donor in good health.

The chain carries TRBV2 and TRBJ2-7; 7 bases map to TRBD1. The CDR3 extends over 14 amino acids. CDR1 is SNHLY and CDR2 is FYNNEI in the germline V gene. V dropped 5 bases and J dropped 2; count of bases not matched to a gene: 6. This CDR3 is CASSPDRLAYEQYF. In nucleotides, the CDR3 is TGTGCCAGCAGTCCGGACAGGTTAGCCTACGAGCAGTACTTC.

The CDR3 reads CASSTSGQGSRETQYF. The CDR3 DNA follows: TGTGCCAGCAGCACATCCGGACAGGGGTCAAGAGAGACCCAGTACTTC. The gene calls are TRBV7-9 and TRBJ2-5, with 9 bases matching TRBD1. The CDR3 length is 16 residues. The germline V gene encodes CDR1 SEHNR and CDR2 FQNEAQ (reference sequence). Germline trimming cut 5 bases from V and 4 bases from J; bases unmatched to any gene: 11.

This clonotype appeared a single time. The gene calls are TRBV7-9 and TRBJ1-1; 11 nucleotides agree with TRBD1. With 4 bases clipped from V and 4 bases from J, the junction kept 2 bases outside the gene matches. Germline V CDR1 and CDR2: SEHNR, FQNEAQ (reference sequence). The CDR3 runs to 14 residues. The CDR3 loop is CASSSGQGATEAFF. DNA for the CDR3: TGTGCCAGCAGCTCCGGACAGGGGGCCACTGAAGCTTTCTTT.